The 11 T cell receptor beta chains reported below all come from one sample, sequenced in a study of Ad26.COV2.S vaccination and SARS-CoV-2 variants. Described treatment: roughly 20 received Ad26.COV2.S at low or high dose, single or two shots; a few received placebo; per-sample allocation not given. Samples analyzed were those drawn on day 63 after the first vaccine or placebo injection. Repertoires were generated with immunoSEQ multiplex PCR, while TCRdb's copy carries only in-frame clones and drops some. The sample consists of about 330,000 clones, almost 90% of them appearing once. The specimen was peripheral blood, collected in a trial of Ad26.COV2.S vaccine versus placebo. Every receptor here comes from a person between 18 and 59 years old who received the Ad26.COV2.S COVID-19 vaccine or a placebo.

The genes are TRBV6-5 and TRBJ1-1; D call uncertain. V lost 3 bases and J lost 4, with 18 bases in between. This CDR3 spans 16 amino acids. Germline CDR1 is MNHEY and CDR2 is SVGAGI. This CDR3 is CASSYIGPQAGTEAFF. As DNA, the CDR3 is TGTGCCAGCAGTTATATCGGGCCTCAGGCTGGCACTGAAGCTTTCTTT.

This clone was picked up one time. The gene calls are TRBV7-6 and TRBJ1-3, with a possible D match to TRBD1 (5 bases). V lost 3 bases to trimming and J lost 0 bases, with 12 bases between them. Germline V CDR1 and CDR2: SGHVS, FNYEAQ. This CDR3 comprises 16 residues. This CDR3 is CASSLRRDLSGNTIYF. In DNA form, the CDR3 reads TGTGCCAGCAGCTTGAGACGGGACCTCTCTGGAAACACCATATATTTT.

The chain has TRBV9 and TRBJ1-2; 7 nucleotides agree with TRBD1. CDR1 is SGDLS, CDR2 YYNGEE, per germline. V lost 4 bases and J lost 4; bases outside the gene matches: 7. CDR3 length: 14 residues. CDR3 bases: TGTGCCAGCAGCCCCGACAGGGATACCTATGGCTACACCTTC. Translation: CASSPDRDTYGYTF.

The V gene is TRBV6-5, the J gene TRBJ1-5; the D gene is possibly TRBD1 (6 bases). Trimming took off 5 bases at V and 3 bases at J, with 14 bases between the two ends. Germline assignment: CDR1 MNHEY and CDR2 SVGAGI. This CDR3 has 15 amino acids. The CDR3 DNA sequence: TGTGCCAGCAGTAGAGGGGGAGTTAACAATCAGCCCCAGCATTTT. The encoded protein is CASSRGGVNNQPQHF.

This chain joins TRBV6-1 and TRBJ2-4; D uncertain. This CDR3 comprises 16 residues. The germline V gene encodes CDR1 MNHNS and CDR2 SASEGT. V lost 1 base and J lost 0, with 10 bases in between. The CDR3 region has the DNA TGTGCCAGCAGTGAAGGTGGATTTTTAGCCAAAAACATTCAGTACTTC. Its protein is CASSEGGFLAKNIQYF.

The genes are TRBV24-1 and TRBJ1-6; D gene ambiguous. V was cut by 8 bases and J by 8 bases, with 15 bases left in between. There are 14 residues in the CDR3. From germline, CDR1 is KGHDR and CDR2 SFDVKD. CDR3 sequence (DNA): TGTGCCACCAATGGACGGGGATCCGATTCACCCCTCCACTTT. It yields the protein CATNGRGSDSPLHF.

V gene TRBV4-3 combines with J gene TRBJ1-2; 9 nucleotides agree with TRBD1. The V and J ends lost 6 bases and 7 bases, in that order; junction bases with no gene match: 3. The germline gives CDR1 LGHNA, CDR2 YSLEER. The CDR3 has 12 amino acids. CDR3: CASRTGGSGYTF. The CDR3, as DNA: TGCGCCAGCAGAACAGGGGGCTCTGGCTACACCTTC.

The chain combines TRBV7-8 with TRBJ1-5; D is ambiguous. This CDR3 has 14 residues. The V gene's germline CDR1 is SGHVS and CDR2 FQNEAQ. Between the trimmed V and J ends, which lost 3 bases and 1 base, there was a span of 7 bases. Here the CDR3 reads CASSFGRSNQPQHF. In DNA form, the CDR3 reads TGTGCCAGCAGCTTTGGGAGGAGCAATCAGCCCCAGCATTTT.

This chain uses TRBV5-4 with TRBJ2-1; no clear D. Germline V gene sequence: CDR1 SGHNT, CDR2 YYREEE (reference sequence). V was trimmed by 4 bases and J by 0 bases, leaving 11 bases between them. The CDR3 runs 15 residues. CDR3 in DNA: TGTGCCAGCAGCACCGTGGAGAGCTCCTACAATGAGCAGTTCTTC. It is translated as CASSTVESSYNEQFF. Variable domain in full (rest from reference TRBV5-4 and TRBJ2-1): ETGVTQSPTHLIKTRGQQVTLRCSSQSGHNTVSWYQQALGQGPQFIFQYYREEENGRGNFPPRFSGLQFPNYSSELNVNALELDDSALYLCASSTVESSYNEQFFGPGTRLTVL.

The chain is built from TRBV6-5 and TRBJ1-3, with D unclear. There are 14 residues in the CDR3. The V end lost 5 bases, the J end lost 0 bases, and 8 bases lay between the germline ends. Germline CDR1 MNHEY, CDR2 SVGAGI. The CDR3 is CASSPLFSGNTIYF. As DNA, the CDR3 is TGTGCCAGCAGTCCCCTCTTCTCTGGAAACACCATATATTTT.

The CDR3 region is CASRLTGGRGQPQHF. CDR3 DNA sequence: TGTGCCAGCAGACTGACAGGAGGGAGAGGGCAGCCCCAGCATTTT. The chain carries TRBV27 and TRBJ1-5, with TRBD1 as a possible D gene (6 bases). V lost 6 bases and J 7 bases, leaving 19 bases between the germline ends. The CDR3 extends over 15 amino acids. CDR1 is MNHEY, CDR2 SMNVEV, per germline (reference sequence).